These 16 T cell receptor beta chains were sequenced from one sample in a study of T cells in Graves' hyperthyroidism and ophthalmopathy. Amplification targeted TCR beta CDR3 regions from RNA transcripts. The HTBI primer set drove a first-round RT-PCR of the TCR CDR3. Each CDR3 protein gets one entry after TCRdb re-called the multiplex PCR reads with MiXCR. The sample lists about 290,000 distinct CDR3 sequences, 15% occurring once. The source material was blood. Receptors were obtained from a woman aged 45-65 years with Graves' hyperthyroidism that later progressed to Graves' ophthalmopathy.

In this sample, this clonotype turned up many times. This chain connects TRBV24-1 to TRBJ2-4; D ambiguous. The CDR3 loop spans 16 amino acids. The V end was cut by 2 bases, the J end by 3 bases, with 13 bases between. Germline V gene data show CDR1 as KGHDR and CDR2 as SFDVKD. The CDR3 coding sequence is TGTGCCACCAGTGATTCCCGCCGATCGAGCAAAAACATTCAGTACTTC. Translation: CATSDSRRSSKNIQYF.

This clonotype occurred many times. The genes are TRBV10-3 and TRBJ2-1, with 8 bases fitting TRBD2. J lost 6 bases, V lost 0 bases, and 7 bases had no gene match. Per the germline V gene, CDR1 is ENHRY and CDR2 is SYGVKD. The CDR3 spans 16 residues. The CDR3 sequence: CAISESKLAALNEQFF. CDR3 in DNA: TGTGCCATCAGTGAGTCTAAACTAGCGGCCCTCAATGAGCAGTTCTTC.

This clonotype has ten or more counts. The V gene is TRBV4-1, the J gene TRBJ2-1; unclear D gene. This CDR3 is built from 16 residues. Germline loops: CDR1 MGHRA, CDR2 YSYEKL. V lost 0 bases and J lost 6, with 15 bases in between. CDR3 sequence (DNA): TGCGCCAGCAGCCAAGATGCTCTTGTAGGTCGCAATGAGCAGTTCTTC. Encoded protein: CASSQDALVGRNEQFF.

This clonotype was counted at least ten times. CDR3 amino acids: CSARGQIAYEQYF. DNA for the CDR3: TGCAGTGCTAGAGGCCAGATAGCCTACGAGCAGTACTTC. V and J are TRBV20-1 and TRBJ2-7; D unresolved. The V end was cut by 1 base, the J end by 2 bases, with 9 bases between. Looked up from germline, CDR1 is DFQATT and CDR2 is SNEGSKA (reference sequence). This CDR3 contains 13 residues.

This clonotype was detected many times. The chain employs TRBV28 and TRBJ1-2; no clear D. The CDR3 loop spans 16 amino acids. Germline V gene data show CDR1 as MDHEN and CDR2 as SYDVKM. V was cut by 4 bases and J by 4 bases, with 19 bases left in between. CDR3 sequence reads: CASSSFSPPWGYGYTF. CDR3 DNA sequence: TGTGCCAGCAGTTCCTTCAGCCCCCCCTGGGGCTATGGCTACACCTTC.

This clonotype was picked up many times. V and J are TRBV6-1 and TRBJ2-7; 7 nucleotides line up with TRBD2. This CDR3 has 13 residues. Germline V lookup: CDR1 MNHNS, CDR2 SASEGT. The ends lost 8 bases at V and 2 bases at J; junction bases unmatched: 6. CDR3 DNA sequence: TGTGCCAGCGGTAGGGAGGGACCCTACGAGCAGTACTTC. Its translation is CASGREGPYEQYF.

This clonotype was counted at least ten times. CDR3 sequence (DNA): TGTGCCAGCTGTGACCCGGGCGAGACCCAGTACTTC. Its protein product is CASCDPGETQYF. This chain connects TRBV7-9 to TRBJ2-5; D remains ambiguous. The CDR3 runs 12 residues. Germline V gives CDR1 SEHNR, CDR2 FQNEAQ (reference sequence). Trimming cost V 8 bases and J 5 bases, with 12 bases left between them.

In its sample, this clonotype was seen many times. The chain joins TRBV12-3 or TRBV12-4 to TRBJ1-2; TRBD1 aligns across 10 bases. The CDR3 runs 15 residues. V lost 8 bases to trimming and J lost 4 bases; unmatched junction nucleotides: 10. The CDR3 loop is CASWSPTGGGYGYTF. The CDR3 DNA sequence: TGTGCCAGCTGGTCGCCGACAGGGGGCGGCTATGGCTACACCTTC.

This clonotype has at least ten counts. The gene calls are TRBV20-1 and TRBJ2-7; the match to TRBD2 covers 9 bases. From germline, CDR1 is DFQATT and CDR2 SNEGSKA (reference sequence). V dropped 3 bases and J dropped 2; count of bases not matched to a gene: 2. The CDR3 has 13 residues. CDR3 amino acids: CSASPSGTYEQYF. Here the CDR3 DNA reads TGCAGTGCTAGTCCTAGCGGGACCTACGAGCAGTACTTC.

A note on this clonotype: Possible read error: a much larger clone is one base away. The CDR3 DNA reads TGTGCCAGCAGACTCACAGGGCGGCAGGACACCACATATTTT. This sequence encodes CASRLTGRQDTTYF. V gene TRBV12-3 or TRBV12-4 combines with J gene TRBJ1-3; maybe TRBD1 (6 bases). The CDR3 extends over 14 amino acids.

This clonotype was seen repeatedly, ten times or more. V gene TRBV7-2 combines with J gene TRBJ2-1, with D possibly being TRBD2 (5 bases). The CDR3 runs 13 residues. The V gene's germline CDR1 is SGHTA and CDR2 FQGNSA. The V end lost 3 bases, the J end lost 5 bases, and 8 bases lay between the germline ends. CDR3 loop: CASSLDFNNEQFF. The CDR3 DNA is TGTGCCAGCAGCTTGGACTTTAACAATGAGCAGTTCTTC. The complete variable domain, with remaining parts taken from reference TRBV7-2 and TRBJ2-1, reads GAGVSQSPSNKVTEKGKDVELRCDPISGHTALYWYRQSLGQGLEFLIYFQGNSAPDKSGLPSDRFSAERTGGSVSTLTIQRTQQEDSAVYLCASSLDFNNEQFFGPGTRLTVL.

Of note for this clonotype: This may be a read error, as it is one base from a much larger clone. This CDR3 is CASSLSRAYGHTF. In DNA form, the CDR3 reads TGTGCCAGCAGTTTATCCAGGGCCTATGGCCACACCTTC. This chain connects TRBV28 to TRBJ1-2; weak D call: TRBD1 (5 bases). From germline, CDR1 is MDHEN and CDR2 SYDVKM. The CDR3 length is 13 residues.

In this sample, this clonotype turned up many times. The CDR3 DNA is TGTGCCAGCAGTCAGGGACAGGGGTGGTCCTACGAGCAGTACTTC. Translated, it gives CASSQGQGWSYEQYF. The chain carries TRBV27 and TRBJ2-7; TRBD1 aligns across 10 bases. V trimming: 5 bases; J trimming: 1 base; junction bases outside the gene matches: 5. This CDR3 contains 15 residues. Per the germline V gene, CDR1 is MNHEY and CDR2 is SMNVEV (reference sequence).

In this sample, this clonotype turned up many times. The chain carries TRBV7-2 and TRBJ2-5; D remains ambiguous. The CDR3 is 15 amino acids. The V end was cut by 4 bases, the J end by 4 bases, with 16 bases between. The germline gives CDR1 SGHTA, CDR2 FQGNSA. CDR3 in amino acids: CASSSRRSIGETQYF. The CDR3 bases are TGTGCCAGCAGCTCCCGACGTTCCATTGGAGAGACCCAGTACTTC.

Concerning this clonotype: A read error is possible here, since a much larger clone lies one base away. The chain carries TRBV20-1 and TRBJ1-1, with D uncertain. The germline gives CDR1 DFQATT, CDR2 SNEGSKA (reference sequence). This CDR3 comprises 13 residues. Trimming stripped 4 bases from V and 5 bases from J, with 14 bases between. For the CDR3, the DNA is TGCAGTGCTACTGGGATTTCCAGAACTGAAGCTTTCTTT. Translation gives CSATGISRTEAFF.

This clonotype showed up many times. The rearrangement joins TRBV10-3 to TRBJ2-7; 8 bases match TRBD2. The CDR3 runs to 15 residues. Trimming took 5 bases from V and 0 from J; bases not matched to a gene: 6. Germline V gives CDR1 ENHRY, CDR2 SYGVKD. The CDR3, as DNA: TGTGCCATCAGTTCCCGGGGGGGACTCTCCTACGAGCAGTACTTC. Amino acid sequence: CAISSRGGLSYEQYF.